The TCR beta chain under discussion was sequenced for a study of blood T cells in healthy people across ages. For the study at large: Per two T cells, about one barcoded beta molecule was captured through template switching.

A sample-barcoded 5' primer and a J-beta primer mix were used in a second PCR of about 7 to 12 cycles. Each CDR3 protein is one row after TCRdb ran MiXCR on the 5' RACE reads. The repertoire holds about 670,000 distinct CDR3 sequences, with around 50% as singletons. CDR1 and CDR2 (germline): MRHNA, SNTAGT. This CDR3 has 16 amino acids. The ends lost 4 bases at V and 1 base at J; junction bases unmatched: 4. Sequenced sample: blood. This clonotype was sampled from a woman of 80 years or more in good health. The chain uses TRBV6-4 and TRBJ2-2, with 9 bases lining up with TRBD1. CDR3: CASSGRTGENTGELFF. CDR3 DNA: TGTGCCAGCAGTGGTCGGACAGGGGAGAACACCGGGGAGCTGTTTTTT.